A single sample is the source of the 12 T cell receptor beta chains below, sequenced in a study of blood T cell repertoires in COVID-19. Profiling relied on immunoSEQ multiplex PCR, and the TCRdb table lists in-frame clones only, not all of them. The sample records a few hundred thousand clones, roughly 90% being singletons. The sample was peripheral blood. These receptors were obtained from a woman aged 45-65 years with active or convalescent COVID-19.

The chain is built from TRBV6-1 and TRBJ2-2; D perhaps matches TRBD1 (6 bases). The CDR3 has 15 residues. V lost 2 bases, J lost 6 bases, and 13 bases lay in between. The germline V gene has CDR1 MNHNS and CDR2 SASEGT. CDR3 protein: CASSEMTGVPGELFF. The DNA of the CDR3 is TGTGCCAGCAGTGAAATGACAGGAGTTCCCGGGGAGCTGTTTTTT.

The J gene is TRBJ1-1, the V gene TRBV2; D not resolved. CDR1 is SNHLY and CDR2 is FYNNEI in the germline V gene. V lost 4 bases, J lost 2 bases, and 8 bases lay in between. The length of the CDR3 is 13 residues. The CDR3 spells CASSVGPNTEAFF. The CDR3 nucleotides read TGTGCCAGCAGTGTTGGGCCCAACACTGAAGCTTTCTTT.

CDR3 protein: CASRQASSGNTIYF. The DNA for the CDR3 is TGTGCCAGCAGGCAGGCAAGCTCTGGAAACACCATATATTTT. This chain joins TRBV28 and TRBJ1-3; D is unclear. The CDR3 has 14 residues. V lost 6 bases and J 0 bases, leaving 9 bases between the germline ends. CDR1 is MDHEN and CDR2 is SYDVKM in the germline V gene. The full variable domain, completed using reference TRBV28 and TRBJ1-3, is DVKVTQSSRYLVKRTGEKVFLECVQDMDHENMFWYRQDPGLGLRLIYFSYDVKMKEKGDIPEGYSVSREKKERFSLILESASTNQTSMYLCASRQASSGNTIYFGEGSWLTVV.

V gene TRBV29-1 combines with J gene TRBJ2-1, with 11 bases matching TRBD2. The V gene end was trimmed by 7 bases and the J gene end by 9 bases; junction bases not matched to a gene: 8. The CDR3 sequence is 13 residues long. Germline V gene sequence: CDR1 SQVTM, CDR2 ANQGSEA. The CDR3 nucleotides read TGCAGCGCCACACTAGCGGGAGTAGGTGAGCAGTTCTTC. Its protein is CSATLAGVGEQFF.

The table lists this clone with a few counts. This sequence joins TRBV4-1 and TRBJ2-1, with 10 positions matching TRBD2. Trimming at V came to 3 bases and at J to 6 bases, leaving 8 bases not matched to a gene. Germline CDR1 and CDR2: MGHRA and YSYEKL. There are 16 residues in the CDR3. In nucleotides, the CDR3 is TGCGCCAGCAGCCATCTGGGGACTAGCGCAGGCAATGAGCAGTTCTTC. This encodes CASSHLGTSAGNEQFF.

The rearrangement links TRBV30 to TRBJ2-7; possible D gene TRBD1, 5 bases. Germline lookup yields CDR1 GTSNPN and CDR2 SVGIG (reference sequence). The length of the CDR3 is 12 residues. V lost 4 bases to trimming and J lost 5 bases, with 12 bases between them. This chain's CDR3 is CAWILGPHEQYF. The CDR3 nucleotides read TGTGCCTGGATACTGGGGCCCCACGAGCAGTACTTC. Filled out from reference TRBV30 and TRBJ2-7, the complete variable domain reads SQTIHQWPATLVQPVGSPLSLECTVEGTSNPNLYWYRQAAGRGLQLLFYSVGIGQISSEVPQNLSASRPQDRQFILSSKKLLLSDSGFYLCAWILGPHEQYFGPGTRLTVT.

The V call is TRBV24-1, the J call TRBJ2-3, with 7 bases identical to TRBD1. The CDR3 has 15 residues. With 7 bases clipped from V and 2 bases from J, the junction kept 8 bases outside the gene matches. Germline CDR1 and CDR2: KGHDR and SFDVKD. CDR3 DNA sequence: TGTGCCACCAGCAGGAGGACAGGCTCCACAGATACGCAGTATTTT. As protein: CATSRRTGSTDTQYF.

The rearrangement joins TRBV28 to TRBJ2-7; a possible D gene is TRBD2 (5 bases). The CDR3 spans 13 residues. Trimming took 4 bases from V and 5 from J, leaving 12 bases between them. Germline V gives CDR1 MDHEN, CDR2 SYDVKM. The CDR3 region has the DNA TGTGCCAGCAGTTCCCCGGGATCCCACGAGCAGTACTTC. Residues: CASSSPGSHEQYF.

As concerns this clone: The sample carries other DNA sequences with the same CDR3. This sequence joins TRBV19 and TRBJ1-1, with 9 bases fitting TRBD1. V shed 6 bases and J 0 bases; nucleotides not matched to a gene: 2. Germline loops: CDR1 LNHDA, CDR2 SQIVND (reference sequence). The CDR3 totals 14 residues. Here the CDR3 reads CASSRTGVNTEAFF. The CDR3 DNA follows: TGTGCCAGTAGCCGGACAGGGGTGAACACTGAAGCTTTCTTT.

The chain couples TRBV7-8 to TRBJ1-4; D might be TRBD1 (5 bases). The CDR3 sequence is 13 residues long. CDR1 is SGHVS and CDR2 is FQNEAQ in the germline V gene. Trimming took off 5 bases at V and 8 bases at J, with 12 bases between the two ends. Here the CDR3 DNA reads TGTGCCAGCAGCCCCTCCGGGGGGGAAAAACTGTTTTTT. Amino acids: CASSPSGGEKLFF.

The V call is TRBV6-5, the J call TRBJ1-1, with D uncertain. The CDR3 consists of 13 residues. Germline V gene data show CDR1 as MNHEY and CDR2 as SVGAGI. Trimming stripped 3 bases from V and 7 bases from J, with 12 bases between. DNA for the CDR3: TGTGCCAGCAGTTATAATATGCGGGGTGAAGCTTTCTTT. This gives the protein CASSYNMRGEAFF.

This clone was detected only once. The chain recombines TRBV19 with TRBJ1-5; TRBD1 agrees at 9 bases. The ends lost 0 bases at V and 4 bases at J; junction bases unmatched: 4. Looked up from germline, CDR1 is LNHDA and CDR2 is SQIVND (reference sequence). The CDR3 has 16 residues. The CDR3 coding sequence is TGTGCCAGTAGTATAGACGCGACAGGGGGAAATCAGCCCCAGCATTTT. Residues: CASSIDATGGNQPQHF.